The 14 T cell receptor beta chains in this list originate from one sample, sequenced in a study of blood T cell repertoires in COVID-19. The repertoire was sequenced with immunoSEQ multiplex PCR; TCRdb's copy has only in-frame clones and lacks some. The data contain over 200,000 clones, about nine tenths of them singletons. Material: peripheral blood. Receptor source: a woman aged 55-70 years with acute or convalescent COVID-19.

V is TRBV5-1 and J is TRBJ2-7, with D perhaps matching TRBD2 (6 bases). Between the trimmed V and J ends, which lost 1 base and 0 bases, there was a span of 11 bases. CDR1 SGHRS and CDR2 YFSETQ come from the germline V gene. The CDR3 totals 15 residues. The CDR3: CASSLRMDYSYEQYF. In nucleotides, the CDR3 is TGCGCCAGCAGCTTGAGGATGGACTACTCCTACGAGCAGTACTTC.

The chain employs TRBV27 and TRBJ2-7, with TRBD2 matching 13 bases. V gave up 4 bases and J gave up 7 bases; unmatched junction bases: 4. The CDR3 length is 14 residues. CDR1 MNHEY and CDR2 SMNVEV come from the germline V gene (reference sequence). CDR3 bases: TGTGCCAGCAGTTCCGGGACTAGCGGGATTGAGCAGTACTTC. Amino acid sequence: CASSSGTSGIEQYF.

The rearrangement uses TRBV2 and TRBJ1-5; no clear D gene. Germline V lookup: CDR1 SNHLY, CDR2 FYNNEI. Trimming shortened V by 4 bases and J by 6 bases, and 10 bases separated the two germline ends. The CDR3 totals 13 residues. The CDR3 nucleotides are TGTGCCAGCAGTGGTAGAGAGGGTCAGCCCCAGCATTTT. Translated: CASSGREGQPQHF.

J is TRBJ2-5 and V is TRBV19; a weak D match, TRBD2 (7 bases). Deletions cut 1 base from V and 4 bases from J, with 16 bases between. This CDR3 comprises 16 residues. The germline CDR1 and CDR2 sequences are LNHDA and SQIVND (reference sequence). The CDR3 nucleotides are TGTGCCAGTAGTATAGTACGAGGGGGGGCCCCAGAGACCCAGTACTTC. This gives the protein CASSIVRGGAPETQYF.

V gene TRBV10-3 combines with J gene TRBJ2-5, with D perhaps TRBD2 (6 bases). The V gene lost 8 bases and the J gene lost 2 bases, with 15 bases spanning the gap. The CDR3 loop spans 14 amino acids. In germline, CDR1 is ENHRY, CDR2 SYGVKD. The DNA for the CDR3 is TGTGCCATCTCCCGGGAGATACAGCAAGAGACCCAGTACTTC. It codes for CAISREIQQETQYF.

The chain carries TRBV9 and TRBJ2-2; 10 nucleotides agree with TRBD1. The CDR3 totals 16 residues. V lost 0 bases, J lost 3 bases, and 2 bases stayed unmatched. Germline V gene lookup returns CDR1 SGDLS and CDR2 YYNGEE. CDR3: CASSVGQGADTGELFF. The CDR3 DNA reads TGTGCCAGCAGCGTAGGACAGGGGGCTGACACCGGGGAGCTGTTTTTT.

The chain is built from TRBV19 and TRBJ2-1; 8 bases are shared with TRBD1. Germline V gene data show CDR1 as LNHDA and CDR2 as SQIVND (reference sequence). CDR3 length: 15 amino acids. V was pared by 8 bases and J by 0 bases, with 6 bases of the junction left unmatched. Written as DNA, the CDR3 is TGTGCCAGTCTGACAGGGGTGGGCTCCTACAATGAGCAGTTCTTC. Residues: CASLTGVGSYNEQFF. The full variable domain, with the rest looked up from reference TRBV19 and TRBJ2-1, is DGGITQSPKYLFRKEGQNVTLSCEQNLNHDAMYWYRQDPGQGLRLIYYSQIVNDFQKGDIAEGYSVSREKKESFPLTVTSAQKNPTAFYLCASLTGVGSYNEQFFGPGTRLTVL.

This chain links TRBV6-5 with TRBJ1-4; D gene unclear. V dropped 10 bases and J dropped 10 bases, with 10 bases sitting between them. The CDR3 is 10 amino acids. The germline V gene has CDR1 MNHEY and CDR2 SVGAGI. DNA for the CDR3: TGTGCCACGCGGGATAGAAAACTGTTTTTT. Its protein product is CATRDRKLFF.

The chain combines TRBV7-3 with TRBJ2-3, with 8 bases matching TRBD1. V dropped 4 bases and J dropped 0; count of bases not matched to a gene: 9. This CDR3 has 17 residues. Germline assignment: CDR1 SGHTA and CDR2 FQGTGA. CDR3 residues: CASSSLLSGGSTDTQYF. The CDR3 nucleotides read TGTGCCAGCAGCTCCCTATTATCAGGGGGCAGCACAGATACGCAGTATTTT.

Here the CDR3 DNA reads TGTGCCAGCAGTGAGGGACAGGGTGCCTATGGCTACACCTTC. Its translation is CASSEGQGAYGYTF. The chain joins TRBV3-1 (or the pseudogene TRBV3-2) to TRBJ1-2; 9 bases agree with TRBD1. V lost 6 bases, J lost 4 bases, and 6 bases stayed unmatched. CDR1 is LGHDT, CDR2 YNNKEL, per germline (reference sequence). This CDR3 region has 14 residues.

The chain carries TRBV4-1 and TRBJ1-3; D is unresolved. Germline V gene data show CDR1 as MGHRA and CDR2 as YSYEKL. V was cut by 1 base and J by 1 base, with 11 bases left in between. This CDR3 has 16 amino acids. CDR3: CASSQGAGYSGNTIYF. For the CDR3, the DNA is TGCGCCAGCAGCCAAGGAGCGGGGTATTCTGGAAACACCATATATTTT.

The chain couples TRBV5-1 to TRBJ1-1; 10 positions match TRBD1. Unmatched junction bases numbered 7, after V lost 3 bases and J lost 2 bases. CDR3 length: 16 residues. Germline assignment: CDR1 SGHRS and CDR2 YFSETQ. CDR3 loop: CASSWGDRGLNTEAFF. Here the CDR3 DNA reads TGCGCCAGCAGCTGGGGGGACAGGGGCCTTAACACTGAAGCTTTCTTT.

This chain links TRBV28 with TRBJ1-5; perhaps TRBD1 as D (6 bases). Trimming took off 7 bases at V and 7 bases at J, with 11 bases between the two ends. The germline V gene encodes CDR1 MDHEN and CDR2 SYDVKM. The CDR3 covers 12 residues. The CDR3 spells CASTGGRQPQHF. The CDR3 DNA is TGTGCCAGCACGGGGGGGCGACAGCCCCAGCATTTT.

In the case of this clone: Different DNA sequences within this sample yield the same CDR3. This chain uses TRBV7-3 with TRBJ2-5; TRBD1 agrees at 9 bases. The germline V gene encodes CDR1 SGHTA and CDR2 FQGTGA. CDR3 length: 13 amino acids. Losses at the gene ends were 4 bases for V and 5 bases for J; bases not matched to a gene: 2. CDR3 sequence: CASSSDRGETQYF. The DNA for the CDR3 is TGTGCCAGCAGCTCGGACAGGGGCGAGACCCAGTACTTC.